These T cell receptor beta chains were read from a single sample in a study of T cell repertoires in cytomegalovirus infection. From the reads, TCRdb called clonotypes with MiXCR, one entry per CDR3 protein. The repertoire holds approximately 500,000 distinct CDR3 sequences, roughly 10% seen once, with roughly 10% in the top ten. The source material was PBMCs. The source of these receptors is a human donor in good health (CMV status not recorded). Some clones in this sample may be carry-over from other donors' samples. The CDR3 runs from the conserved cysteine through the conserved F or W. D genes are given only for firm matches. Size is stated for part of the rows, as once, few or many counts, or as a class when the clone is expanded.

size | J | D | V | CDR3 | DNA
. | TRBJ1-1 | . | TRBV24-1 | CATSDRDGTEAFF | TGTGCCACCAGTGATAGGGACGGCACTGAAGCTTTCTTT
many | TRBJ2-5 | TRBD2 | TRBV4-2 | CASSLRGKGLASTQYF | TGTGCCAGCAGCCTCCGCGGGAAGGGACTAGCATCGACCCAGTACTTC
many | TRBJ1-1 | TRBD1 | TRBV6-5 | CASSSPGQVTEAFF | TGTGCCAGCAGTTCGCCGGGACAGGTCACTGAAGCTTTCTTT
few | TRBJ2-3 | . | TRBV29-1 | CSVADTSLRADTQYF | TGCAGCGTCGCGGACACTTCTTTGAGGGCAGATACGCAGTATTTT
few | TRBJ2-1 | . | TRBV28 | CASTPVGNPYNEQFF | TGTGCCAGCACCCCGGTTGGAAACCCCTACAATGAGCAGTTCTTC
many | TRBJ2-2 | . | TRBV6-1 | CASSEAPFEGTGELFF | TGTGCCAGCAGTGAAGCGCCTTTTGAGGGCACCGGGGAGCTGTTTTTT
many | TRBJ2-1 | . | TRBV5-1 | CASSYLGTSLNEQFF | TGCGCCAGCAGTTACCTAGGGACCTCCCTCAATGAGCAGTTCTTC
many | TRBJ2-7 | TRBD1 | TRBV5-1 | CASSKLSGTGIYEQYF | TGCGCCAGCAGCAAACTTTCCGGGACAGGGATCTACGAGCAGTACTTC
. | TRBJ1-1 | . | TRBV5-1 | CASGDGGLVTEAFF | TGCGCCAGCGGGGACGGGGGGTTAGTCACTGAAGCTTTCTTT
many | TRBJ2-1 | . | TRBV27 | CASSLLRGPGDYNEQFF | TGTGCCAGCAGTTTGTTAAGGGGCCCGGGAGACTACAATGAGCAGTTCTTC
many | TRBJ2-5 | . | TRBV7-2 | CASSLRVTIETQYF | TGTGCCAGCAGCTTGAGGGTTACGATCGAGACCCAGTACTTC
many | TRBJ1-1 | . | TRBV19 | CASSIGGSSEAFF | TGTGCCAGTAGTATCGGGGGGTCCTCTGAAGCTTTCTTT
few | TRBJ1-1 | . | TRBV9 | CASSSWAEGAAFF | TGTGCCAGCAGCTCGTGGGCAGAAGGAGCAGCTTTCTTT
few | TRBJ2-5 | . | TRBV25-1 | CAIPKGPQETQYF | TGTGCCATTCCTAAGGGGCCCCAAGAGACCCAGTACTTC
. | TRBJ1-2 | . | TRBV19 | CASTLIGGDRGYTF | TGTGCCAGTACCCTAATCGGGGGGGACCGAGGCTACACCTTC
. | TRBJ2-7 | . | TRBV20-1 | CSGQLTYEQYF | TGCAGTGGTCAACTTACCTACGAGCAGTACTTC
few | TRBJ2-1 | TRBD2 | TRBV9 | CASSETSGRANEQFF | TGTGCCAGCAGCGAGACTAGCGGGAGGGCCAATGAGCAGTTCTTC
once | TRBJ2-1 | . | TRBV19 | CASSSIHVFESSQFF | TGTGCCAGTAGTTCTATCCACGTTTTTGAGTCTTCGCAGTTCTTC
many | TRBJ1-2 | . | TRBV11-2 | CASSLGGANYGYTF | TGTGCCAGCAGCTTAGGGGGGGCGAACTATGGCTACACCTTC
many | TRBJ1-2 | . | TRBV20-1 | CSARDSVGGGYTF | TGCAGTGCTAGAGATAGCGTAGGGGGTGGCTACACCTTC
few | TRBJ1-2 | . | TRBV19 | CASSFRDAAPQNYGYTF | TGTGCCAGTAGTTTCCGGGACGCGGCCCCCCAGAACTATGGCTACACCTTC
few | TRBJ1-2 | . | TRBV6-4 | CASSDAGSPIRGYTF | TGTGCCAGCAGTGACGCCGGTAGTCCCATTCGCGGCTACACCTTC
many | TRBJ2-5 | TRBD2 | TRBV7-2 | CASSALIGLAGVRETQYF | TGTGCCAGCAGCGCCCTTATTGGACTAGCGGGAGTAAGAGAGACCCAGTACTTC
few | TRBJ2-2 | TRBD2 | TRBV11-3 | CASSFGTSGTGELFF | TGTGCCAGCAGCTTTGGGACTAGCGGGACCGGGGAGCTGTTTTTT
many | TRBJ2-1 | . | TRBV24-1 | CATSDPPTYNEQFF | TGTGCCACCAGTGACCCCCCCACCTACAATGAGCAGTTCTTC
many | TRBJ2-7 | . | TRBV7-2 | CASSLARGPSYEQYF | TGTGCCAGCAGCTTAGCCAGGGGACCTTCCTACGAGCAGTACTTC
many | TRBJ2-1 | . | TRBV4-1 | CATATGPRASGAYNEQFF | TGCGCCACCGCAACAGGGCCCCGCGCTTCCGGGGCCTATAATGAGCAGTTCTTC
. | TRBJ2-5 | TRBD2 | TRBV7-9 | CASSSGLAGRETQYF | TGTGCCAGCAGCTCCGGACTAGCGGGAAGAGAGACCCAGTACTTC
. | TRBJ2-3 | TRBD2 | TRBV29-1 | CSVATSGTTDTQYF | TGCAGCGTCGCCACTAGCGGTACCACAGATACGCAGTATTTT
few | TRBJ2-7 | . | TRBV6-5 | CASSYLFGYEQYF | TGTGCCAGCAGTTACCTCTTTGGCTACGAGCAGTACTTC
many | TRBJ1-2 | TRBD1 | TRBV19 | CASSIGQVYGYTF | TGTGCCAGTAGTATCGGACAGGTGTATGGCTACACCTTC
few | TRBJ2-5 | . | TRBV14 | CASSQDRQSRETQYF | TGTGCCAGCAGCCAAGATCGGCAAAGCAGGGAGACCCAGTACTTC
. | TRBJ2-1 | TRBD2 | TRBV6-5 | CASRNGGSSYNEQFF | TGTGCCAGCAGAAACGGGGGGAGCTCCTACAATGAGCAGTTCTTC
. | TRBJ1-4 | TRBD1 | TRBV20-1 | CSARDGGQGGEKLFF | TGCAGTGCTAGAGATGGGGGACAGGGCGGCGAAAAACTGTTTTTT
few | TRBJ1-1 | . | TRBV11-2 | CASSPRPTEAFF | TGTGCCAGCAGCCCCCGCCCCACTGAAGCTTTCTTT